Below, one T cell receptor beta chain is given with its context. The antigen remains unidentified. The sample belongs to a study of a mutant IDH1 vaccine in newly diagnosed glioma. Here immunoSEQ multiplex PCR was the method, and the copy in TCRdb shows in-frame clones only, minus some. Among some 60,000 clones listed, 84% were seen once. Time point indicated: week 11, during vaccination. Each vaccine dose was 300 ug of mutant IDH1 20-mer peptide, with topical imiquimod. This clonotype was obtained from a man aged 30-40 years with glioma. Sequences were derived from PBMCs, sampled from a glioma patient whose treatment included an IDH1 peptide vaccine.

The CDR3 here is CASSTRQGANTIYF. The DNA of the CDR3 is TGCGCCAGCAGCACCCGACAGGGCGCAAACACCATATATTTT. The V call is TRBV5-1, the J call TRBJ1-3; 7 bases match TRBD1. Germline CDR1 SGHRS, CDR2 YFSETQ. V lost 4 bases and J lost 6; bases outside the gene matches: 7. The CDR3 is 14 residues long.